Listed below are T cell receptor beta chains from one sample, sequenced in a study of T cell repertoires in cytomegalovirus infection. In TCRdb, the reads were re-called with MiXCR into one record per CDR3 protein. The table records around 210,000 distinct CDR3 sequences, around 6.6% of them present only once. Sequencing was carried out using PBMCs. These receptors all stem from a human donor in good health (CMV status not recorded). Some clones in this sample may be carry-over from other donors' samples. Both conserved end residues are part of each CDR3. A D gene is named only where the DNA matches it firmly. Not every row has a clone size; where given, it reads once, few, many or a size class.

TRBV4-1	many	TRBJ1-5	.	TGCGCCAGCAGCCACTCGACGGATAGCAATCAGCCCCAGCATTTT	CASSHSTDSNQPQHF
TRBV7-2	many	TRBJ2-5	TRBD2	TGTGCCAGCCAAGGGCGGGGGGGCGAAGAGACCCAGTACTTC	CASQGRGGEETQYF
TRBV7-9	many	TRBJ2-2	.	TGTGCCAGCAGCACCCGACCTACCGGGGAGCTGTTTTTT	CASSTRPTGELFF
TRBV7-9	many	TRBJ2-3	.	TGTGCCAGCAGCTCCGGGGTTGGAGATACGCAGTATTTT	CASSSGVGDTQYF
TRBV29-1	few	TRBJ1-1	.	TGCAGCGGCCTAGGAGGGGTGAACACTGAAGCTTTCTTT	CSGLGGVNTEAFF
TRBV28	many	TRBJ2-5	TRBD1	TGTGCCAGCAGAGAAGCGGGGACAGGGCGAGAGACCCAGTACTTC	CASREAGTGRETQYF
TRBV29-1	few	TRBJ2-3	.	TGCAGCGTTGTCTACTTGGGCGATACGCAGTATTTT	CSVVYLGDTQYF
TRBV20-1	few	TRBJ1-1	.	TGCAGTGCTGGGAGCCGGTTGGGTCACACTGAAGCTTTCTTT	CSAGSRLGHTEAFF
TRBV7-9	few	TRBJ2-7	TRBD1	TGTGCCAGCAGCTTCGTTAATACAGGGGTTAGAGCCTACGAGCAGTACTTC	CASSFVNTGVRAYEQYF
TRBV7-6	many	TRBJ1-1	.	TGTGCCAGCAGCAAAGGGTCGGCATCCACTGAAGCTTTCTTT	CASSKGSASTEAFF
TRBV6-2/TRBV6-3	many	TRBJ1-4	.	TGTGCCAGCAGTTACCGTGGCCGGCCGGCTAATGAAAAACTGTTTTTT	CASSYRGRPANEKLFF
TRBV20-1	many	TRBJ2-1	TRBD2	TGCAGTGCTATCGGGGAGACTAGCCGAATGAGCTCCTACAATGAGCAGTTCTTC	CSAIGETSRMSSYNEQFF
TRBV7-2	many	TRBJ2-7	TRBD1	TGTGCCAGCAGCCAAGACAGGGGAGAAGGGTACGAGCAGTACTTC	CASSQDRGEGYEQYF
TRBV5-5	.	TRBJ2-3	.	TGTGCCAGCAGCCCATTTGTAGTCAATACAGATACGCAGTATTTT	CASSPFVVNTDTQYF
TRBV7-4	.	TRBJ2-7	TRBD1	TGTGCCAGCACCCAGAAACCTACCCAAAACTCCGGACAGGGGTCCGACGAGCAGTACTTC	CASTQKPTQNSGQGSDEQYF
TRBV20-1	few	TRBJ2-3	.	TGCAGTGCTATGTCCACAGATACGCAGTATTTT	CSAMSTDTQYF
TRBV15	many	TRBJ1-5	.	TGTGCCACCAGCAGAGATAGGACAGCCCCAGGGCCCCAGCATTTT	CATSRDRTAPGPQHF
TRBV19	many	TRBJ2-1	TRBD2	TGTGCCAGTAGTAATACCCAGCGGGGCCGACGATCGAATGAGCAGTTCTTC	CASSNTQRGRRSNEQFF
TRBV7-2	many	TRBJ2-1	TRBD2	TGTGCCAGCAGCTTAGCCAGCCGCGGGGGCAATGAGCAGTTCTTC	CASSLASRGGNEQFF
TRBV20-1	many	TRBJ2-3	.	TGCAGTGCTACTGGCAGGACAGATACGCAGTATTTT	CSATGRTDTQYF
TRBV4-1	many	TRBJ1-2	TRBD1	TGCGCCAGCAGCCAAGATGGGACAGTGTGGAGCGGCTACACCTTC	CASSQDGTVWSGYTF
TRBV20-1	many	TRBJ1-1	TRBD1	TGCAGTGCTAGAGATCCAGCACAGGGGCGTAGCATGAACACTGAAGCTTTCTTT	CSARDPAQGRSMNTEAFF
TRBV28	many	TRBJ1-5	.	TGTGCCAGCAACCTGGGACCCGGGGTTCTTCGCAATCAGCCCCAGCATTTT	CASNLGPGVLRNQPQHF
TRBV7-6	many	TRBJ2-3	.	TGTGCCAGCAGCTTGCTGTCGGGGGGCGCGGATACGCAGTATTTT	CASSLLSGGADTQYF
TRBV28	many	TRBJ2-2	.	TGTGCCAGCAGTTTATGGGGGTCCGGGGAGCTGTTTTTT	CASSLWGSGELFF
TRBV20-1	many	TRBJ1-4	.	TGCAGTGCTAGAGATATGGGGGAGACTAATGAAAAACTGTTTTTT	CSARDMGETNEKLFF
TRBV6-2/TRBV6-3	many	TRBJ2-1	.	TGTGCCAGCAGCCCCACAGGGACCACCTACAATGAGCAGTTCTTC	CASSPTGTTYNEQFF
TRBV6-2/TRBV6-3	many	TRBJ1-5	.	TGTGCCAGCAGATCGGGGGTGCATCAGCCCCAGCATTTT	CASRSGVHQPQHF
TRBV20-1	.	TRBJ1-6	TRBD1	TGCAGTGCTAAAGGGGACAGTAATTCACCCCTCCACTTT	CSAKGDSNSPLHF
TRBV5-5	many	TRBJ1-6	.	TGTGCCAGCAGCTTGCGAATAAGGCAGGTTTCACCCCTCCACTTT	CASSLRIRQVSPLHF
TRBV7-8	.	TRBJ1-5	.	TGTGCCAGCAGCCTGGGCAGGGTTGATCAGCCCCAGCACTTT	CASSLGRVDQPQHF
TRBV11-2	many	TRBJ2-2	.	TGTGCCAGCAGCAGGGGACTTACGCACACCGGGGAGCTGTTTTTT	CASSRGLTHTGELFF
TRBV30	many	TRBJ1-5	TRBD1	TGTGCCTGGATGAAAGGGACAGGGGGGGAGAATCAGCCCCAGCATTTT	CAWMKGTGGENQPQHF
TRBV28	many	TRBJ1-6	.	TGTGCCAGCAACCCAAGACAGACATATAATTCACCCCTCCACTTT	CASNPRQTYNSPLHF
TRBV18	many	TRBJ2-1	.	TGTGCCAGCTCACCAGTAAGGCAGATCAATGAGCAGTTCTTC	CASSPVRQINEQFF
TRBV6-6	many	TRBJ2-6	.	TGTGCCAGCAGTTACGGGGTTGGTGGGGCCAACGTCCTGACTTTC	CASSYGVGGANVLTF
TRBV7-2	many	TRBJ2-3	.	TGTGCCAGCAGCCCGACCACAGATACGCAGTATTTT	CASSPTTDTQYF
TRBV18	many	TRBJ1-5	.	TGTGCCAGCTCACCAGGGAGGGTGTCTACGGGGCAGCCCCAGCATTTT	CASSPGRVSTGQPQHF
TRBV7-2	many	TRBJ1-3	.	TGTGCCAGCAGCCCACTTGGAAGAAACACCATATATTTT	CASSPLGRNTIYF
TRBV4-3	many	TRBJ1-3	.	TGCGCCAGCAGCCAAGATCCCTCTGGAAACACCATATATTTT	CASSQDPSGNTIYF
TRBV3-1	many	TRBJ2-7	.	TGTGCCAGCAGCCAAGATCACAGGACAGCAGCCTACGAGCAGTACTTC	CASSQDHRTAAYEQYF
TRBV7-2	.	TRBJ2-7	.	TGTGCCAGCAGCCTCAGGACCGTTAGCCCCTACGAGCAGTACTTC	CASSLRTVSPYEQYF
TRBV2	many	TRBJ1-1	TRBD1	TGTGCCAGCAAGGGAGGGGGACAGGTGAACACTGAAGCTTTCTTT	CASKGGGQVNTEAFF
TRBV6-6	.	TRBJ1-1	TRBD1	TGTGCCAGCAGTTCGACAGGGCGCACTGAAGCTTTCTTT	CASSSTGRTEAFF